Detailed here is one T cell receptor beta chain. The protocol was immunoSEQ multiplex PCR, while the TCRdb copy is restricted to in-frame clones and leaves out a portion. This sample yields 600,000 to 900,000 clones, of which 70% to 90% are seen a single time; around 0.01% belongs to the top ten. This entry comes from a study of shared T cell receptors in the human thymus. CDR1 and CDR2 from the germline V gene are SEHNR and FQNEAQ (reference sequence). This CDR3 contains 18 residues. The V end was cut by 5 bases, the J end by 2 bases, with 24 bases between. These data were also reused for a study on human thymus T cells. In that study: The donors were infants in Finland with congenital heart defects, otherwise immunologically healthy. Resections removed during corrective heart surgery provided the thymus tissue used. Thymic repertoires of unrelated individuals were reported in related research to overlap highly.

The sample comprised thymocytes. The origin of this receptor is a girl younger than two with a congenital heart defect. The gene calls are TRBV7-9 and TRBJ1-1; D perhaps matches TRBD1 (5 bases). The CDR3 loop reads CASSPGSWFTGLNTEAFF. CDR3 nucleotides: TGTGCCAGCAGCCCCGGGTCCTGGTTTACAGGTCTAAACACTGAAGCTTTCTTT.